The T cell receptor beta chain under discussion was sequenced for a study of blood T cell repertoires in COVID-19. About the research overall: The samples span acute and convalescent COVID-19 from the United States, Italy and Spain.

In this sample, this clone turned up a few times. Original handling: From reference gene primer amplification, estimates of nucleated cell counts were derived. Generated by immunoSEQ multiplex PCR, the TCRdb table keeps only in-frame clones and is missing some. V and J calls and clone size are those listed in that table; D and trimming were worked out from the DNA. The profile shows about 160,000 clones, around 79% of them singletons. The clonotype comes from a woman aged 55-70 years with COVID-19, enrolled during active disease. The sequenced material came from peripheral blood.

CDR3 loop: CASSPRLGGSYGYTF. The CDR3 coding sequence is TGTGCCAGCAGCCCCCGCCTGGGGGGAAGCTATGGCTACACCTTC. The rearrangement links TRBV7-2 to TRBJ1-2, with TRBD1 as a possible D gene (5 bases). The CDR3 extends over 15 amino acids. V gave up 5 bases and J gave up 4 bases, with 17 bases separating them. In germline, CDR1 is SGHTA, CDR2 FQGNSA.